This TCR beta chain was recovered during a study of PD-L1 blockade in urothelial cancer. Whole-study context: The study started patients on atezolizumab in about 2014, giving 1,200 mg intravenously every 3 weeks. Treatment start was followed by blood analysis at 3 weeks (second dose) and again at 6 weeks. The study's findings and limits: Tumor-linked clones in blood grew more by 3 weeks in durable-benefit patients.

The CDR3 runs 17 residues. Trimming took off 2 bases at V and 4 bases at J, with 19 bases between the two ends. Germline V lookup: CDR1 SGHDN, CDR2 FVKESK. Time point meaning: peripheral blood 6 weeks after treatment start. Produced via immunoSEQ multiplex PCR; TCRdb's table is partial and in-frame only. The table records about 43,000 clones, about 83% of them present only once. In regard to this clone: Antigen: not known.

This sequence joins TRBV14 and TRBJ2-3, with D maybe TRBD2 (6 bases). This TCR was sampled from a man aged 60 to 69 with urothelial cancer. The starting material was PBMCs, obtained around atezolizumab (anti-PD-L1) treatment. The CDR3 reads CASSQSPIIAVPDTQYF. CDR3 nucleotide sequence: TGTGCCAGCAGCCAATCCCCCATAATAGCGGTCCCAGATACGCAGTATTTT.